This is a list of T cell receptor beta chains from one sample in a study of response to subunit inactivated influenza vaccine. From the RT-PCR reads, TCRdb called clonotypes with MiXCR, one entry per CDR3 protein. The sample includes approximately 700,000 distinct CDR3 sequences, around 14% of them seen just once. This material consisted of PBMCs from blood, taken 11 to 12 days after vaccination. Source of these receptors: a man in his fifties or sixties who received an inactivated influenza vaccine. CDR3s include the opening cysteine and the closing phenylalanine or tryptophan. A D gene is named only where the DNA matches it firmly. Size values are once, few and many counts, or a class for expanded clones, and some rows have none.

>TRBJ2-3|-|few|TRBV4-1
CASSQDGPASPTDTQYF
TGCGCCAGCAGCCAAGATGGCCCGGCTTCCCCCACAGATACGCAGTATTTT
>TRBJ2-1|-|few|TRBV24-1
CATSADNEQFF
TGTGCCACCAGTGCGGACAATGAGCAGTTCTTC
>TRBJ1-4|-|few|TRBV4-3
CASSQETTQTNEKLFF
TGCGCCAGCAGCCAAGAGACAACACAGACTAATGAAAAACTGTTTTTT
>TRBJ2-7|-|many|TRBV6-2/TRBV6-3
CASSYGGGQGIHEQYF
TGTGCCAGCAGTTACGGCGGTGGGCAGGGGATCCACGAGCAGTACTTC
>TRBJ2-3|TRBD1|few|TRBV20-1
CSASSGQGLADTQYF
TGCAGTGCTAGTTCCGGACAGGGGTTGGCAGATACGCAGTATTTT
>TRBJ2-3|TRBD1|many|TRBV29-1
CSLWDRITDTQYF
TGCAGCCTATGGGACAGGATCACAGATACGCAGTATTTT
>TRBJ2-3|-|few|TRBV9
CASSVTGSTDTQYF
TGTGCCAGCAGCGTCACGGGTAGCACAGATACGCAGTATTTT
>TRBJ2-5|TRBD1|-|TRBV28
CASSSRDRGRETQYF
TGTGCCAGCAGTTCCCGGGACAGGGGACGAGAGACCCAGTACTTC
>TRBJ2-7|TRBD1|once|TRBV19
CASSLRQGATYEQYF
TGTGCCAGTAGCCTACGACAGGGGGCCACCTACGAGCAGTACTTC
>TRBJ2-1|-|-|TRBV11-2
CASSLDRVEQFF
TGTGCCAGCAGCTTAGACAGGGTTGAGCAGTTCTTC
>TRBJ2-3|-|many|TRBV29-1
CSGGGFTDTQYF
TGCAGTGGTGGGGGGTTTACAGATACGCAGTATTTT
>TRBJ1-2|-|-|TRBV12-3/TRBV12-4
CASSVMVRGAGYGYTF
TGTGCCAGCAGTGTCATGGTGAGGGGGGCAGGCTATGGCTACACCTTC
>TRBJ2-7|-|many|TRBV2
CASSFPGYEQYF
TGTGCCAGCAGTTTTCCGGGATACGAGCAGTACTTC
>TRBJ1-2|-|few|TRBV12-3/TRBV12-4
CASSQTTYGYTF
TGTGCCAGCAGTCAGACAACATATGGCTACACCTTC
>TRBJ2-2|-|many|TRBV12-3/TRBV12-4
CASSLSRTLTGELFF
TGTGCCAGCAGTTTAAGCAGGACCCTCACCGGGGAGCTGTTTTTT
>TRBJ1-1|TRBD1|-|TRBV6-2/TRBV6-3
CASSKFTGGVPEAFF
TGTGCCAGCAGTAAATTCACAGGGGGAGTACCTGAAGCTTTCTTT
>TRBJ1-1|-|few|TRBV4-1
CASSRGGGDTEAFF
TGCGCCAGCAGCCGAGGTGGGGGTGACACTGAAGCTTTCTTT
>TRBJ2-1|-|few|TRBV2
CASYKDDGNEQFF
TGTGCCAGCTATAAGGACGACGGGAATGAGCAGTTCTTC
>TRBJ2-7|TRBD2|-|TRBV7-2
CASSLSGATSHEQYF
TGTGCCAGCAGCCTTAGCGGGGCTACATCCCACGAGCAGTACTTC
>TRBJ2-7|TRBD1|-|TRBV15
CATSRERTGVGYEQYF
TGTGCCACCAGCAGAGAGCGGACAGGGGTTGGCTACGAGCAGTACTTC
>TRBJ2-1|-|many|TRBV9
CASSGSGSYNEQFF
TGTGCCAGCAGTGGTAGCGGCTCCTACAATGAGCAGTTCTTC
>TRBJ2-2|TRBD1|-|TRBV9
CASSVPLGQGPYTGELFF
TGTGCCAGCAGCGTACCCCTGGGACAGGGTCCCTACACCGGGGAGCTGTTTTTT
>TRBJ2-7|-|-|TRBV4-2
CASSQDELTYEQYF
TGTGCCAGCAGCCAAGATGAACTTACCTACGAGCAGTACTTC
>TRBJ1-2|-|few|TRBV24-1
CATSDYGFSGYTF
TGTGCCACCAGTGATTATGGGTTCTCTGGCTACACCTTC
>TRBJ2-7|TRBD1|few|TRBV5-1
CASRLGQSYEQYF
TGCGCCAGCAGACTGGGACAGTCCTACGAGCAGTACTTC
>TRBJ1-2|-|-|TRBV5-4
CASSAVGTLGYTF
TGTGCCAGCAGCGCGGTGGGGACACTTGGCTACACCTTC
>TRBJ2-7|-|-|TRBV30
CAWKAGVYEQYF
TGTGCCTGGAAGGCTGGGGTCTACGAGCAGTACTTC
>TRBJ1-3|-|many|TRBV4-1
CASSQAGSGNTIYF
TGCGCCAGCAGCCAAGCTGGCTCTGGAAACACCATATATTTT
>TRBJ1-1|-|-|TRBV6-1
CASSGREAFF
TGTGCCAGCAGCGGACGTGAAGCTTTCTTT
>TRBJ2-1|TRBD1|few|TRBV12-3/TRBV12-4
CASSSRDRANNEQFF
TGTGCCAGCAGTTCCCGGGACAGGGCGAACAATGAGCAGTTCTTC
>TRBJ2-5|TRBD1|few|TRBV4-1
CASSQARDRETQYF
TGCGCCAGCAGCCAGGCCCGGGACAGAGAGACCCAGTACTTC
>TRBJ2-7|-|-|TRBV28
CASSFGSYYEQYF
TGTGCCAGCAGTTTTGGAAGTTACTACGAGCAGTACTTC
>TRBJ1-1|-|-|TRBV7-2
CASRPGPGDTEAFF
TGTGCCAGCAGGCCCGGACCGGGGGACACTGAAGCTTTCTTT
>TRBJ2-1|TRBD1|-|TRBV28
CASSTGQGAFLYNEQFF
TGTGCCAGCAGCACAGGACAGGGTGCTTTTCTCTACAATGAGCAGTTCTTC
>TRBJ1-5|-|few|TRBV5-5
CASSLAGVRNQPQHF
TGTGCCAGCAGCTTGGCGGGGGTCAGGAATCAGCCCCAGCATTTT
>TRBJ2-1|TRBD2|few|TRBV12-3/TRBV12-4
CASSLIAGASYNEQFF
TGTGCCAGCAGTTTAATAGCGGGGGCCTCCTACAATGAGCAGTTCTTC
>TRBJ2-7|-|-|TRBV20-1
CSARRRDEQYF
TGCAGTGCTAGACGAAGGGACGAGCAGTACTTC
>TRBJ2-7|-|-|TRBV10-3
CAISGIEVDSYEQYF
TGTGCCATCAGTGGCATCGAAGTGGACTCCTACGAGCAGTACTTC
>TRBJ2-3|-|-|TRBV19
CASRKSGNRLTDTQYF
TGTGCCAGTAGAAAATCAGGGAATCGCCTCACAGATACGCAGTATTTT
>TRBJ2-4|-|many|TRBV7-9
CASSLDAGVHIQYF
TGTGCCAGCAGCTTAGATGCAGGGGTGCACATTCAGTACTTC